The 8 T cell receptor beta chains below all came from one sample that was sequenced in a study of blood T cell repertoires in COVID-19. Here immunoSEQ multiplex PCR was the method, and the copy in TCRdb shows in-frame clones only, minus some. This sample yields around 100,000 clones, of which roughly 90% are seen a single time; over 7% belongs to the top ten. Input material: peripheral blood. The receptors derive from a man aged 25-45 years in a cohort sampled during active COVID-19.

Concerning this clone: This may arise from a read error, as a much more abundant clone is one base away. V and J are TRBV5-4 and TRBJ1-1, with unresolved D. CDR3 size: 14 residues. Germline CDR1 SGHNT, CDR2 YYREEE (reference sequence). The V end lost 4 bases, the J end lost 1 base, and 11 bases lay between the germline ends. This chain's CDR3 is CASSARTPNTEAFF. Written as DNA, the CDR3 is TGTGCCAGCAGCGCGCGAACTCCGAACACTGAAGCTTTCTTT.

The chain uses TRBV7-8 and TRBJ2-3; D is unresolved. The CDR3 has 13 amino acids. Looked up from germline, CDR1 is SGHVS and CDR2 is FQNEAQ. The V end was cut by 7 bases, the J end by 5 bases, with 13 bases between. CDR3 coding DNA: TGTGCCAGCACCTACCTCCCGGGAGATACGCAGTATTTT. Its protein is CASTYLPGDTQYF.

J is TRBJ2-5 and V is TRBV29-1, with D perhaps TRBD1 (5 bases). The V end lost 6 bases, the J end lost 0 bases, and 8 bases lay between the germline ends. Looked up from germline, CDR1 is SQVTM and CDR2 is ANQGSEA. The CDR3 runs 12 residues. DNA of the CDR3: TGCAGCGTGTTGACAGACCAAGAGACCCAGTACTTC. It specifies CSVLTDQETQYF.

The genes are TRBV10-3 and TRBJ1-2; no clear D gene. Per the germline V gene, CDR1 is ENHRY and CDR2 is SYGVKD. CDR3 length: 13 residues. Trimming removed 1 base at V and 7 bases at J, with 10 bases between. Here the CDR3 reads CAISELSGSGYTF. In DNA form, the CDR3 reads TGTGCCATCAGTGAGTTGTCAGGCTCTGGCTACACCTTC.

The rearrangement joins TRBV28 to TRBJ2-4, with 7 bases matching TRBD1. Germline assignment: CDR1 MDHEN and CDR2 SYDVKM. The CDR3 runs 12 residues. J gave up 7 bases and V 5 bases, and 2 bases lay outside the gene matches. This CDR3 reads CASSGRGNIQYF. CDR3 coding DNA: TGTGCCAGCAGTGGCAGGGGGAACATTCAGTACTTC.

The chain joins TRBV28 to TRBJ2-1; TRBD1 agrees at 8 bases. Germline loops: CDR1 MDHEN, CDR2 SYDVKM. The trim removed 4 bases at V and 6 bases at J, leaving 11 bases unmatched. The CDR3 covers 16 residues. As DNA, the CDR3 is TGTGCCAGCAGTTCCCCCTCTGGACAGGGAAGCAATGAGCAGTTCTTC. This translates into CASSSPSGQGSNEQFF.

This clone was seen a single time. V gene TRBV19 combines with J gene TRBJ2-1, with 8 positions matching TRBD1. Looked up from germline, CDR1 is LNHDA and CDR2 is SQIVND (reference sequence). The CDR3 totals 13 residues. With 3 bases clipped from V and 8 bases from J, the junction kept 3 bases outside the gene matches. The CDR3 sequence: CASSMGTGDEQFF. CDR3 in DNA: TGTGCCAGTAGTATGGGGACAGGCGATGAGCAGTTCTTC.

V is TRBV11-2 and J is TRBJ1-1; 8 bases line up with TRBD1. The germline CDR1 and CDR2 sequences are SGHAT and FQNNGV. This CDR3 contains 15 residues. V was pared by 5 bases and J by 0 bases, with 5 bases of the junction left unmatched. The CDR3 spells CASSRTGLMNTEAFF. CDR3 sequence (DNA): TGTGCCAGCAGCAGGACAGGGCTCATGAACACTGAAGCTTTCTTT.